This TCR beta chain was recorded in a study of T cells in localized non-small cell lung cancer. Points on this clone: Antigen unknown.

CDR3 size: 19 residues. J was trimmed by 2 bases and V by 4 bases; bases with no gene match: 13. CDR1 is KGHSH and CDR2 is LQKENI in the germline V gene. Study findings and constraints: Longer overall survival was linked to higher blood T cell density. A median of about 58 of the top 100 tumor clones appeared in adjacent lung, which was paired and uninvolved. Clonality of T cells reached its maximum in uninvolved adjacent lung, surpassing tumor.

TCRdb keeps only in-frame clones here, not all; method: immunoSEQ multiplex PCR. The data contain about 31,000 clones, approximately 94% of them singletons. This sequence was found in a woman aged 40-69 years with stage I lung adenocarcinoma. Sequences were derived from peripheral blood, sampled before any cancer treatment. The chain is built from TRBV18 and TRBJ2-3; 12 nucleotides match TRBD2. CDR3 in DNA: TGTGCCAGCTCACTTACTCCGGGACTAGCGGGCGGATCCACAGATACGCAGTATTTT. Translated: CASSLTPGLAGGSTDTQYF.